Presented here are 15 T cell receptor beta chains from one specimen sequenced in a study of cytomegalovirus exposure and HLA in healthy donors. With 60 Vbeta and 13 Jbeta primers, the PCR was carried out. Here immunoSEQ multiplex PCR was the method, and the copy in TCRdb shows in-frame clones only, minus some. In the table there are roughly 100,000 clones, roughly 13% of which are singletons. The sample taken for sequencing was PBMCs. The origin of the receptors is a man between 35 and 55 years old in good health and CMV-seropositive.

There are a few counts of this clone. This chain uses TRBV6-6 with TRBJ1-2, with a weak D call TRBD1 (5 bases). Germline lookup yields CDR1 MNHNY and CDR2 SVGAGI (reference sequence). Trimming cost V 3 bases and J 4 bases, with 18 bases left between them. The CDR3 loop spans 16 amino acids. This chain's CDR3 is CASSYTVSGDSYGYTF. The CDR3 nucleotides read TGTGCCAGCAGTTATACCGTCAGTGGGGACTCCTATGGCTACACCTTC.

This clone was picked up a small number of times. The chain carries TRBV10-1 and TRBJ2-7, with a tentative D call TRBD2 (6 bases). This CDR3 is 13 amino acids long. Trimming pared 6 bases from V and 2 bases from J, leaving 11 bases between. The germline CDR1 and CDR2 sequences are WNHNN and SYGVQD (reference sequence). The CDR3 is CASSSSGAYEQYF. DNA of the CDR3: TGCGCCAGCAGCAGTTCGGGGGCCTACGAGCAGTACTTC.

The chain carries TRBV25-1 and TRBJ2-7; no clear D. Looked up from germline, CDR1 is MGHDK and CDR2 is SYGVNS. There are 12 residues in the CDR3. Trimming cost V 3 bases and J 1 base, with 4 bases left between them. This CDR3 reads CASSDLSYEQYF. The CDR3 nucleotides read TGTGCCAGCAGTGACTTATCCTACGAGCAGTACTTC.

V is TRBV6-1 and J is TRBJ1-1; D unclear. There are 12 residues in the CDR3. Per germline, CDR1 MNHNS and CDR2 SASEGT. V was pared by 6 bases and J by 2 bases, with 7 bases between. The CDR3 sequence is CASRTHNTEAFF. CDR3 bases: TGTGCCAGCAGGACACATAACACTGAAGCTTTCTTT.

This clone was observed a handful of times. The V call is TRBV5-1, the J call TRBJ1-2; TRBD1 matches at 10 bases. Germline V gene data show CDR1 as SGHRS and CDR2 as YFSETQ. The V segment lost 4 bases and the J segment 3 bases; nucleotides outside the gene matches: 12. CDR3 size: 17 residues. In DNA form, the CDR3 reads TGCGCCAGCAGCGGACCGGGACAGGGGCTCTTGGACTATGGCTACACCTTC. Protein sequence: CASSGPGQGLLDYGYTF.

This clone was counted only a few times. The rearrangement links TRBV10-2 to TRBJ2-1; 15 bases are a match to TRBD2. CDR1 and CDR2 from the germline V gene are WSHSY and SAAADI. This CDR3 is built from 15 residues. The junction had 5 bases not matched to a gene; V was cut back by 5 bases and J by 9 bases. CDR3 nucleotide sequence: TGCGCCAGCAGTCGGACTAGCGGGAGGGCCGGTGAGCAGTTCTTC. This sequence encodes CASSRTSGRAGEQFF.

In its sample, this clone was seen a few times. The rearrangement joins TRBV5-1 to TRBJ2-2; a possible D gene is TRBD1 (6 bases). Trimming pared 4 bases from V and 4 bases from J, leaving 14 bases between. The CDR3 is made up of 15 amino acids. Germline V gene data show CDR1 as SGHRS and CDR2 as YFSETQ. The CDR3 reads CASSGTSGVTGELFF. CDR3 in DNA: TGCGCCAGCAGCGGAACTTCAGGGGTCACCGGGGAGCTGTTTTTT.

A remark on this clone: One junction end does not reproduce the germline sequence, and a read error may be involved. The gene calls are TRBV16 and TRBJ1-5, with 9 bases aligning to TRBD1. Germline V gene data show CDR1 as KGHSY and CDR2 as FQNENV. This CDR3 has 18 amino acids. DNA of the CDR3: TGTGCTAGCAGCCCGATCAGTGATCCTGGGACAGGGACGGCGCCCCAGCATTTT. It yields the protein CASSPISDPGTGTAPQHF.

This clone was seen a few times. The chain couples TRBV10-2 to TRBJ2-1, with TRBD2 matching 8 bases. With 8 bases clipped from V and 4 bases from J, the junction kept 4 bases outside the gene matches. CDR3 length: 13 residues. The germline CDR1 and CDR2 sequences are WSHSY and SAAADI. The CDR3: CASRLARYNEQFF. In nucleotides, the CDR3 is TGCGCCAGCCGACTAGCGAGATACAATGAGCAGTTCTTC.

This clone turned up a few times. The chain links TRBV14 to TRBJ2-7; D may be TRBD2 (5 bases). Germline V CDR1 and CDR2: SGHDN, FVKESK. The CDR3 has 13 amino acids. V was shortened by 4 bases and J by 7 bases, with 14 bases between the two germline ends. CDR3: CASSRGLRGEQYF. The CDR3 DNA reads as TGTGCCAGCAGCCGCGGACTTCGTGGGGAGCAGTACTTC.

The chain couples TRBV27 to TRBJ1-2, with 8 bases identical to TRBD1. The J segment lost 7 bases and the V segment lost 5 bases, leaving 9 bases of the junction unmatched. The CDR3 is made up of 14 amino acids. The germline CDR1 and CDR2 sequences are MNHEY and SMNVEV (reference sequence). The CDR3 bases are TGTGCCAGCAGTGGCAGCAGGGGGCGTCTTGGCTACACCTTC. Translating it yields CASSGSRGRLGYTF.

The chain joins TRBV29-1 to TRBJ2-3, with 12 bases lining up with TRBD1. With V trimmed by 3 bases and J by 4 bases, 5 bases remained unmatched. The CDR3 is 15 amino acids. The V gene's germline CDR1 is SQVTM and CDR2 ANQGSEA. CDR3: CSVDQGQGASDTQYF. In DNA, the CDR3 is TGCAGCGTTGACCAGGGACAGGGGGCTTCAGATACGCAGTATTTT.

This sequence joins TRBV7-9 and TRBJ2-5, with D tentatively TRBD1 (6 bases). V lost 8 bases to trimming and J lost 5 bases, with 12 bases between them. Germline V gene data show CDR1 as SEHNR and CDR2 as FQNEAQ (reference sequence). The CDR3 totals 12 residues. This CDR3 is CASEDSRETQYF. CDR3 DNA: TGTGCCAGCGAGGACAGCCGGGAGACCCAGTACTTC.

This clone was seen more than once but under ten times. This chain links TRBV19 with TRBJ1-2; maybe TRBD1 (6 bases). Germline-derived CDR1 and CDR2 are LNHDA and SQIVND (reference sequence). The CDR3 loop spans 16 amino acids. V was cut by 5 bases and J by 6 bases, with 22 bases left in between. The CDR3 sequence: CASSLASLQGDDGYTF. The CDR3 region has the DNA TGTGCCAGTAGTCTTGCCTCCCTACAGGGTGACGATGGCTACACCTTC.

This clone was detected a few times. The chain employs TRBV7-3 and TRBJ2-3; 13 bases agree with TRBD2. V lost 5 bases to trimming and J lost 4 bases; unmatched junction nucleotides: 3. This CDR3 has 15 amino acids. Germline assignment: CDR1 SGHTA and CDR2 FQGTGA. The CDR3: CASSHGLAGADTQYF. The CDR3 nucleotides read TGTGCCAGCAGCCATGGACTAGCGGGAGCAGATACGCAGTATTTT.